These 2 T cell receptor beta chains were all obtained from the same sample, sequenced in a study of preoperative IRX-2 immunotherapy in early breast cancer. Profiling relied on immunoSEQ multiplex PCR, and the TCRdb table lists in-frame clones only, not all of them. The table has 20,000 to 30,000 clones, 75% to 80% seen once. The sample's treatment: preoperative locoregional IRX-2 cytokine immunotherapy. The starting material was lymph node tissue, obtained before IRX-2 immunotherapy. Source of these receptors: a human donor with breast cancer.

The CDR3 is CASSLEGQGYSPLHF. The CDR3 nucleotides are TGTGCCAGCAGCTTAGAGGGACAGGGATATTCACCCCTCCACTTT. The chain employs TRBV11-3 and TRBJ1-6, with 9 nucleotides matching TRBD1. CDR3 length equals 15 residues. The ends lost 0 bases at V and 8 bases at J; junction bases unmatched: 2. Germline V gene data show CDR1 as SGHNT and CDR2 as YENEEA.

V usage is TRBV6-8 and J usage is TRBJ1-3; D gene uncertain. Deletions cut 6 bases from V and 0 bases from J, with 12 bases between. The CDR3 spans 15 residues. Germline V gene lookup returns CDR1 MNHGY and CDR2 SAAAGT. CDR3 in DNA: TGTGCCAGCAGAGACGTCTGGAACTCTGGAAACACCATATATTTT. Translated: CASRDVWNSGNTIYF.